This TCR beta chain appears in the sequencing data of a study of CD8+ T cells in alopecia areata. This clone was observed many times. The germline gives CDR1 SGHNT, CDR2 YYREEE (reference sequence). V was pared by 4 bases and J by 9 bases, with 10 bases of the junction left unmatched. CDR3 length: 16 amino acids. Treatment noted: oral pan-JAK inhibitor, 5-10 mg twice daily. cDNA serving as the sequencing template came from extracted, reverse transcribed RNA. Profiled with immunoSEQ multiplex PCR; TCRdb holds only in-frame clones, not every one. Of over 150,000 clones in the sample, 60% to 75% were seen once.

Source: CD4+ T cells sorted from blood, taken at week 24, from a patient treated with tofacitinib. The receptor's source is a human donor with alopecia areata. This chain links TRBV5-4 with TRBJ1-6, with TRBD1 identical over 10 bases. The CDR3 loop is CASSPAPGTGVSPLHF. CDR3 coding DNA: TGTGCCAGCAGCCCTGCTCCCGGGACAGGGGTTTCACCCCTCCACTTT.